What follows are 5 T cell receptor beta chains derived from one specimen sequenced in a study of CD8 T cells in ankylosing spondylitis. Each CDR3 protein gets one entry after TCRdb re-called the 5' RACE reads with MiXCR. Of fewer than 250,000 distinct CDR3 sequences in the sample, roughly 10% were seen once. The specimen sequenced was blood, either unsorted or a sorted T cell fraction (not recorded which). The receptors originated from a male donor with ankylosing spondylitis or in good health (not recorded which).

The chain links TRBV19 to TRBJ2-7, with a weak D call TRBD1 (6 bases). The CDR3 totals 12 residues. In germline, CDR1 is LNHDA, CDR2 SQIVND (reference sequence). Trimming shortened V by 8 bases and J by 5 bases, and 13 bases separated the two germline ends. The CDR3 DNA is TGTGCCAGTGCCACCCGGACAGACGAGCAGTACTTC. This sequence encodes CASATRTDEQYF.

This clonotype was observed at least ten times. The chain combines TRBV14 with TRBJ2-7, with D hard to call. The CDR3 runs 11 residues. With 1 base removed from V and 6 bases from J, the gap between germline ends came to 4 bases. Germline values: CDR1 SGHDN, CDR2 FVKESK. The CDR3 DNA reads TGTGCCAGCAGCCAAGGGAGCGAGCAGTACTTC. Translating gives CASSQGSEQYF.

This clonotype came up a few times. The J gene is TRBJ2-5, the V gene TRBV6-1; D gene ambiguous. V gave up 4 bases and J gave up 1 base, with 7 bases separating them. The CDR3 is 13 residues long. Per germline, CDR1 MNHNS and CDR2 SASEGT. The CDR3 spells CASSATSQETQYF. The CDR3 DNA reads as TGTGCCAGCAGTGCAACGTCCCAAGAGACCCAGTACTTC.

The sample holds one count of this clonotype. A much larger clone differs by one base, so this may be a read error. The chain carries TRBV24-1 and TRBJ2-1, with 10 bases lining up with TRBD2. Germline loops: CDR1 KGHDR, CDR2 SFDVKD. CDR3 length: 16 amino acids. CDR3 amino acids: CATSDRSGGADNVQFF. CDR3 nucleotides: TGTGCCACCAGTGACCGGAGCGGGGGGGCCGACAATGTGCAGTTCTTC.

This clonotype was detected ten times or more. The V call is TRBV27, the J call TRBJ2-2; D might be TRBD1 or TRBD2, each matching 7 bases. The CDR3 extends over 15 amino acids. V lost 7 bases to trimming and J lost 7 bases, with 19 bases between them. Looked up from germline, CDR1 is MNHEY and CDR2 is SMNVEV (reference sequence). The CDR3 sequence: CASNPLTGRDGELFF. The DNA for the CDR3 is TGTGCCAGCAATCCCTTGACAGGGAGGGACGGGGAGCTGTTTTTT.